Here is one TCR beta chain with its context. Its antigen remains unknown. Sequencing was performed with immunoSEQ multiplex PCR; in TCRdb, only in-frame clones are kept and a portion is missing. This table has 50,000 to 65,000 clones, 85% to 90% appearing once. Unmatched junction bases numbered 7, after V lost 0 bases and J lost 5 bases. Germline V gene lookup returns CDR1 KGHSH and CDR2 LQKENI. CDR3 length equals 16 residues. The sample is drawn from a study of cytomegalovirus exposure and HLA in healthy donors. Study-wide results and caveats: The investigators catalogued some 160 TCR beta chains as cytomegalovirus-associated.

Sequencing was performed on PBMCs. The source of this sequence is a woman aged 18-29 years in good health and CMV-seronegative. The chain uses TRBV18 and TRBJ2-7; TRBD1 matches at 10 bases. The CDR3 DNA follows: TGTGCCAGCTCACCACCGTCGGGACAGGGGTTCCACGAGCAGTACTTC. This encodes CASSPPSGQGFHEQYF.